This T cell receptor beta chain is drawn from a study of blood T cell repertoires in COVID-19. Only in-frame clones appear in the TCRdb table, and some are missing; sequencing was by immunoSEQ multiplex PCR. The sample comprises roughly 120,000 clones, more than 75% of which are singletons, and 3.5% to 4.5% rests with the top ten. The ends lost 2 bases at V and 9 bases at J; junction bases unmatched: 18. Germline CDR1 reads MNHNS; CDR2 reads SASEGT. This CDR3 region has 17 residues. The clonotype was recovered from a man between 60 and 75 years old with acute or convalescent COVID-19. The gene calls are TRBV6-1 and TRBJ2-5, with 7 bases identical to TRBD2. The sequenced sample consisted of peripheral blood. The DNA of the CDR3 is TGTGCCAGCAGTGAAACGTCCCCGGGACTATCTCGAGTAGCCCAGTACTTC. Translating gives CASSETSPGLSRVAQYF.